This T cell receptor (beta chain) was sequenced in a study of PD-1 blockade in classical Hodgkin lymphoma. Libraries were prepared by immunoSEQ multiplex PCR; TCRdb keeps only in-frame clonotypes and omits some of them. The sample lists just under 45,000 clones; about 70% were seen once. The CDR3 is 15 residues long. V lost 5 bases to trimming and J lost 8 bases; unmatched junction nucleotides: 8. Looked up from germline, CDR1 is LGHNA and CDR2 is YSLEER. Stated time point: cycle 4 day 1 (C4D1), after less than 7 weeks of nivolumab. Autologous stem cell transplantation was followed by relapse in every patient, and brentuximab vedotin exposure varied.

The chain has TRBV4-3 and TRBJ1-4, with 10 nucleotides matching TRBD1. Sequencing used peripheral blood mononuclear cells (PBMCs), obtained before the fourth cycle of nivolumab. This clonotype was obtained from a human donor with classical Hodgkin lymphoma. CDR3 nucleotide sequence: TGCGCCAGCAGCATAAGACAGGGGGCGAGAGAAAAACTGTTTTTT. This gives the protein CASSIRQGAREKLFF.